This record concerns one T cell receptor beta chain sequence. What antigen it recognizes has not been identified. Base qualities are not provided; no much larger clone lies one nucleotide away. TCRbeta CDR3 regions were amplified from genomic DNA by means of the immunoSEQ Assay, a bias-controlled multiplex PCR. The study's own analysis went as follows. Within the assay, amplification of reference gene primers was used to estimate how many nucleated cells each sample contained. To quantify the absolute abundance of each unique TCRbeta CDR3 rearrangement, sequence reads were collapsed and filtered. For each sample, productive Simpson clonality was calculated by taking the square root of Simpson's diversity index across productive rearrangements. Entries here come from immuneACCESS through TCRdb and include only in-frame sequences with V and J called. Some clones fail to appear in such tables; in the studies checked, an unresolved V gene covers under half of the shortfall, and the cause of the remainder is unknown. V and J calls and clone size are given by that table; D and trimming were obtained from the DNA. The sample table lists tens of thousands of clones, roughly 74% of them with a count of one. The ten largest clones take up roughly 23% of the sample.

This sample is part of a study of blood T cell repertoires in COVID-19 (dated by TCRdb to 2020 to 2021). With respect to the entire study: Samples from collaborators originated in the United States, Italy and Spain and spanned both the acute and convalescent phases of COVID-19. The material from the prospective study consisted of cDNA or gDNA derived from T cells, B-cell-depleted T cells, or PBMCs. Deeply sampled blood TCRbeta repertoires from subjects exposed to, actively infected with, or recovered from COVID-19 were included in the dataset. The repertoires were released in a freely available public database intended as a resource for research on the immune response to SARS-CoV-2. The samples were drawn from the first 160 participants of the ongoing ImmuneRACE study and from 1,254 subjects provided by 6 global collaborators. Sample metadata almost always included a de-identified subject ID, COVID-19 status, age in years and sex. Where available, HLA class I and class II types were taken from metadata supplied by the sample provider and were not determined by assay-based typing. Study-level results and caveats: How much clinical and demographic metadata was included differed by source and by participant, and the metadata was provided uncurated.

From a lookup of the germline V gene (reference sequence), CDR1 and CDR2 are SGHAT and FQDESV. Relative to germline, V is 5 bases shorter and J is 2 bases shorter, with 9 bases between their ends. Inclusive of the bounding cysteine and phenylalanine, the CDR3 is 13 residues long. This entry keeps only the CDR3 DNA: 39 bases, framed from base 1. Each collaborating institution followed its own protocols to collect whole blood in K2EDTA tubes. For TCRbeta analysis, collaborators shipped samples in one of three forms: frozen whole blood, isolated PBMCs, or DNA extracted from either of those sample types.

The origin of this receptor is a human donor in a cohort sampled during active COVID-19. Recombination linked TRBV11-1 to TRBJ1-2; TRBD1 is a possible D gene, resting on 5 matching bases. Sequencing used peripheral blood. Here the CDR3 is given as CASSPTDNYGYTF. The nucleotide sequence is TGTGCCAGCAGCCCGACAGACAACTATGGCTACACCTTC.